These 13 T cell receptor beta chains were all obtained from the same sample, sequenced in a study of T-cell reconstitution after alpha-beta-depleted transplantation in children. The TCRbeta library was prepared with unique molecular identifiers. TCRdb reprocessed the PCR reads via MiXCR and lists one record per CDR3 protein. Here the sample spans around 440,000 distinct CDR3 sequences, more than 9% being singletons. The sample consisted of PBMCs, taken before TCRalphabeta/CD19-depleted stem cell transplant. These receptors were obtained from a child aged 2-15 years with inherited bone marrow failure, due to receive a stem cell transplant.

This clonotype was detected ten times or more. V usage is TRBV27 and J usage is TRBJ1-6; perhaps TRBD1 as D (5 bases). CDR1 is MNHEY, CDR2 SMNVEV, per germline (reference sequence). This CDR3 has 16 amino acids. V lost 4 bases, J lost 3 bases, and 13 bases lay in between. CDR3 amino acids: CASSWAGPSYNSPLHF. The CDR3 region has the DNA TGTGCCAGCAGTTGGGCAGGGCCAAGCTATAATTCACCCCTCCACTTT.

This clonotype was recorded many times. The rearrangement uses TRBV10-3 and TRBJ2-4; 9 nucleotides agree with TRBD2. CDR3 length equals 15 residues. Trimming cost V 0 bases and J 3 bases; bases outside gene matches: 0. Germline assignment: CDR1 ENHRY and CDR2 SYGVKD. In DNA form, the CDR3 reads TGTGCCATCAGTGAGTCGACTAGCGGCAAAAACATTCAGTACTTC. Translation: CAISESTSGKNIQYF.

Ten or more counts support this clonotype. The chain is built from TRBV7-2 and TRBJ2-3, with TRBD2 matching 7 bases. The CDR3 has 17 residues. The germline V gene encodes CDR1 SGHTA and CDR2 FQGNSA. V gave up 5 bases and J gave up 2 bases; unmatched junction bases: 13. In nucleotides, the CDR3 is TGTGCCAGCAGCCCTGGTGTCGGGCGGGAGCTCACAGATACGCAGTATTTT. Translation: CASSPGVGRELTDTQYF.

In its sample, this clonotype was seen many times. CDR3 protein: CASSQGGGYTF. CDR3 DNA sequence: TGTGCCAGCAGCCAAGGAGGTGGCTACACCTTC. The chain employs TRBV3-1 and TRBJ1-2; no reliable D call. Between the trimmed V and J ends, which lost 1 base and 7 bases, there was a span of 4 bases. The CDR3 contains 11 residues. The germline V gene has CDR1 LGHDT and CDR2 YNNKEL (reference sequence).

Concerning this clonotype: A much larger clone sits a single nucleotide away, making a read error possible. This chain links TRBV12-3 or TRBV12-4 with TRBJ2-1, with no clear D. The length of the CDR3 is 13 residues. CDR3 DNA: TGTGCCAGCAGCTCCCCTTCATACAATGAGAAGTTCTTC. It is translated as CASSSPSYNEKFF.

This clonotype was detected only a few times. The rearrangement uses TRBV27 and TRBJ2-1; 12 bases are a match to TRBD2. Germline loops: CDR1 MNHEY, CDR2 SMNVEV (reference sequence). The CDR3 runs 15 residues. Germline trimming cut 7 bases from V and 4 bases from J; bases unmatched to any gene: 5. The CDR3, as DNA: TGTGCCAGCACCCCCGGGACTAGCGGGTACAATGAGCAGTTCTTC. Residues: CASTPGTSGYNEQFF.

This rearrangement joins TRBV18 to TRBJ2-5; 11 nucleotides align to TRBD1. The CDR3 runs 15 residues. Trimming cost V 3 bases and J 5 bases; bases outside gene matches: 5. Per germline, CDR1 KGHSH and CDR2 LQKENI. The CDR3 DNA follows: TGTGCCAGCTCACCCCGGACAGGGGGCCGCGAGACCCAGTACTTC. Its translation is CASSPRTGGRETQYF.

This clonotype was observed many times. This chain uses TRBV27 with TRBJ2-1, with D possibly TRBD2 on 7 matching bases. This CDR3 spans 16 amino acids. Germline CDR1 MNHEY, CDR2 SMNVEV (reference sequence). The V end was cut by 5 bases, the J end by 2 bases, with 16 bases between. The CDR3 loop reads CASSPQGGFTYNEQFF. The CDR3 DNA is TGTGCCAGCAGTCCACAGGGAGGGTTTACCTACAATGAGCAGTTCTTC.

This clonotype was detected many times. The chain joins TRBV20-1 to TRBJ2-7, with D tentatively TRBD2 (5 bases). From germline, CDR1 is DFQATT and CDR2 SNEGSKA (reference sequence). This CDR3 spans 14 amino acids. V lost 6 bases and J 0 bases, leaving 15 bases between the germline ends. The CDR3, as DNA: TGCAGTGCAAGGGAACTAGTGGGCTCCTACGAGCAGTACTTC. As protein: CSARELVGSYEQYF.

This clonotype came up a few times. CDR3 sequence: CASSLFLVGLAGEETQYF. The CDR3 DNA sequence: TGTGCCAGCAGTTTATTTCTTGTGGGACTAGCGGGAGAAGAGACCCAGTACTTC. The chain recombines TRBV28 with TRBJ2-5, with 14 bases that match TRBD2. The junction had 7 bases not matched to a gene; V was cut back by 1 base and J by 3 bases. The CDR3 extends over 18 amino acids. Per the germline V gene, CDR1 is MDHEN and CDR2 is SYDVKM.

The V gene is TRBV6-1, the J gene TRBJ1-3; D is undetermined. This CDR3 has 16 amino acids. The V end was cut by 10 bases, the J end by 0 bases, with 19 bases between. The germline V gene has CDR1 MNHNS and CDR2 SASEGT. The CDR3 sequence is CATMTSRTASGNTIYF. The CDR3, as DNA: TGTGCCACAATGACCTCTCGCACCGCCTCTGGAAACACCATATATTTT.

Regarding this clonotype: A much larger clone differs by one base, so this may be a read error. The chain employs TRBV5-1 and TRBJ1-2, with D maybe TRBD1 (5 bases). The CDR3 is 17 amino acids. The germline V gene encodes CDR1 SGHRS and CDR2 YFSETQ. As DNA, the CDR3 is TGCGCCAGCAGCTTGGCCGGGGCACCCGGAATCTCCTATCGCTACACCTTC. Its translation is CASSLAGAPGISYRYTF.

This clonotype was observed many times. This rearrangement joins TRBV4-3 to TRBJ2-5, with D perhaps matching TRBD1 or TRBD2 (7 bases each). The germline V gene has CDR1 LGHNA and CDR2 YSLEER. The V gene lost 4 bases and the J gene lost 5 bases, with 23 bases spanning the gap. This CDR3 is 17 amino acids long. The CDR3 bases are TGCGCCAGCAGCCCATCCTTCAGGGGGAGGGCCGGGGAGACCCAGTACTTC. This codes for CASSPSFRGRAGETQYF.